This entry concerns a single T cell receptor beta chain. Method: immunoSEQ multiplex PCR; TCRdb's copy keeps in-frame clones and lacks some. The sample lists some 150,000 clones, 75% to 90% seen once, with about 22% in the top ten. This CDR3 comprises 18 residues. The germline V gene has CDR1 SGDLS and CDR2 YYNGEE. V was clipped by 4 bases and J by 3 bases; unmatched bases: 14. The data stem from a study of cytomegalovirus exposure and HLA in healthy donors. The chain couples TRBV9 to TRBJ2-5; 11 nucleotides align to TRBD2. The material sequenced was PBMCs. The clonotype originates from a man aged 18 to 29 in good health and CMV-seropositive. The CDR3: CASSSEGWLAGGKETQYF. DNA of the CDR3: TGTGCCAGCAGCTCAGAGGGATGGCTAGCGGGGGGCAAAGAGACCCAGTACTTC.